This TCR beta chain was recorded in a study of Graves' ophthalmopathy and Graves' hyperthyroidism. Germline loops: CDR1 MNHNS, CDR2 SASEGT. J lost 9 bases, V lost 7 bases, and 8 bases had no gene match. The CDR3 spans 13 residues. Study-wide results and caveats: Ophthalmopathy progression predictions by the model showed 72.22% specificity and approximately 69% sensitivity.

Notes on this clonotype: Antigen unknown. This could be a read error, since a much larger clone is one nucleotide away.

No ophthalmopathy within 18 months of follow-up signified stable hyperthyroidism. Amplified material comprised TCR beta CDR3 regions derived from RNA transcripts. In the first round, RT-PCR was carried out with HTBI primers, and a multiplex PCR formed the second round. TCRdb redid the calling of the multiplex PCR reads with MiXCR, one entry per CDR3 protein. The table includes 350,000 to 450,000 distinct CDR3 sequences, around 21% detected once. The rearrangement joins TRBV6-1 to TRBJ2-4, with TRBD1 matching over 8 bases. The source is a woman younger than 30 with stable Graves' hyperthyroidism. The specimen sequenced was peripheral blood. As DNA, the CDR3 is TGTGCCAGCAACCGAGGACAGGGCTCCATTCAGTACTTC. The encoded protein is CASNRGQGSIQYF.